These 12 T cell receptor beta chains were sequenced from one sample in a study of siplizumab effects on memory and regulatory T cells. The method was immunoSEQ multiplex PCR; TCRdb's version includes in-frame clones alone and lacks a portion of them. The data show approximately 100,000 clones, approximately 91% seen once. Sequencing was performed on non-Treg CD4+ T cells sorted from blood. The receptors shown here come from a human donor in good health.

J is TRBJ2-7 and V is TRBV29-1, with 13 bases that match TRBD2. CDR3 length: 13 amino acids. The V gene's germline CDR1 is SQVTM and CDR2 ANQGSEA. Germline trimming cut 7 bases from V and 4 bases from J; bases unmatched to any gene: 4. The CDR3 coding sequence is TGCAGCGCGTGGACTAGCGGGAGTTACGAGCAGTACTTC. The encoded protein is CSAWTSGSYEQYF.

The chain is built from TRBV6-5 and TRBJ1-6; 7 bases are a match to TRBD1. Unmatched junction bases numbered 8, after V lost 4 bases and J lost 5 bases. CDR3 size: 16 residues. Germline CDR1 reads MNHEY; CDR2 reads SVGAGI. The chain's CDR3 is CASSSGTVAHNSPLHF. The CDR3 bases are TGTGCCAGCAGTTCCGGGACAGTGGCCCATAATTCACCCCTCCACTTT.

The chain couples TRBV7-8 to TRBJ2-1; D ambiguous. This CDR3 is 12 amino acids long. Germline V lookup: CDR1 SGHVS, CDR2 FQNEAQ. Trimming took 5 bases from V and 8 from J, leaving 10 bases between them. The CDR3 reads CASSPGIYEQFF. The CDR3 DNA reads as TGTGCCAGCAGCCCTGGGATTTATGAGCAGTTCTTC.

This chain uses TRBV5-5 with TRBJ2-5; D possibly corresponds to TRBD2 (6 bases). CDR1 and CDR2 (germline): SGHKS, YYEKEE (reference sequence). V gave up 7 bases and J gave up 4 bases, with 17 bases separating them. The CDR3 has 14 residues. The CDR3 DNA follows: TGTGCCAGCCAAGGCCTCGGGGAGGCAGAGACCCAGTACTTC. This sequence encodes CASQGLGEAETQYF. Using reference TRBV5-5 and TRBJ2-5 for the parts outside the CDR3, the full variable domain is DAGVTQSPTHLIKTRGQQVTLRCSPISGHKSVSWYQQVLGQGPQFIFQYYEKEERGRGNFPDRFSARQFPNYSSELNVNALLLGDSALYLCASQGLGEAETQYFGPGTRLLVL.

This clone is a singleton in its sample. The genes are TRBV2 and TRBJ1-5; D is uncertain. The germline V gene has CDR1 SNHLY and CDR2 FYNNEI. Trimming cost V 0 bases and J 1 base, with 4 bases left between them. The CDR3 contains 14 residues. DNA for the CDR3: TGTGCCAGCAGTGAAGCACGGAGCAATCAGCCCCAGCATTTT. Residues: CASSEARSNQPQHF.

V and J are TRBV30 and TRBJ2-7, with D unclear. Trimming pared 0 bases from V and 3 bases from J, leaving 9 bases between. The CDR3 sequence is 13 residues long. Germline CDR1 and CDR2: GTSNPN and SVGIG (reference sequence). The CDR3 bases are TGTGCCTGGAGTGTACCTCAGCTCTACGAGCAGTACTTC. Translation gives CAWSVPQLYEQYF.

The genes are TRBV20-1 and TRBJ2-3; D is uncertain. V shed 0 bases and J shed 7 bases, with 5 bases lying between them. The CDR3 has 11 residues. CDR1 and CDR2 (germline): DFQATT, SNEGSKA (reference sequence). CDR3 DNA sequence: TGCAGTGCTAGAGATTCCCATACGCAGTATTTT. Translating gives CSARDSHTQYF.

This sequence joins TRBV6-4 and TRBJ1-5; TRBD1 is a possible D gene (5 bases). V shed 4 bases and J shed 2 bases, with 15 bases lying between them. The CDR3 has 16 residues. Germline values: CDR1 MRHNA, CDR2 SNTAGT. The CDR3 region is CASSGGARAGNQPQHF. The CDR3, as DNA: TGTGCCAGCAGTGGCGGGGCCAGGGCTGGCAATCAGCCCCAGCATTTT.

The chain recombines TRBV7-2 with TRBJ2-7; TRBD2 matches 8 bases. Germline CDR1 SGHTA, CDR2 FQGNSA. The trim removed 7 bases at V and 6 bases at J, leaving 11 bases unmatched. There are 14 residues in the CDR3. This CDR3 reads CASTIRGGLGEQYF. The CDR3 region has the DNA TGTGCCAGCACCATACGGGGGGGACTGGGCGAGCAGTACTTC.

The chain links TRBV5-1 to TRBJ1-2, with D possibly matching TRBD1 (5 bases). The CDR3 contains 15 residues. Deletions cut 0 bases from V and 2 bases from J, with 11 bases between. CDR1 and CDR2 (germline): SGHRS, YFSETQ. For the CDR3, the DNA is TGCGCCAGCAGCTTGGGGGACGGCTCCAACTATGGCTACACCTTC. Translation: CASSLGDGSNYGYTF.

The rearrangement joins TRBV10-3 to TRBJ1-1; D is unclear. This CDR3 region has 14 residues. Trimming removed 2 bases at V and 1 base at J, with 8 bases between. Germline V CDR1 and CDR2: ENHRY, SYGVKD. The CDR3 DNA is TGTGCCATCAGTGAGCCGCCAGGGAACACTGAAGCTTTCTTT. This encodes CAISEPPGNTEAFF.

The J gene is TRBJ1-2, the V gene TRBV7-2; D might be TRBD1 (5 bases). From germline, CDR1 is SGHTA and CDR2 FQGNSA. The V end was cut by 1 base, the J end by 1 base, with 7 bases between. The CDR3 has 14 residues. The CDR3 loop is CASSLGQSNYGYTF. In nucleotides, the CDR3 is TGTGCCAGCAGCTTAGGACAGAGTAACTATGGCTACACCTTC.